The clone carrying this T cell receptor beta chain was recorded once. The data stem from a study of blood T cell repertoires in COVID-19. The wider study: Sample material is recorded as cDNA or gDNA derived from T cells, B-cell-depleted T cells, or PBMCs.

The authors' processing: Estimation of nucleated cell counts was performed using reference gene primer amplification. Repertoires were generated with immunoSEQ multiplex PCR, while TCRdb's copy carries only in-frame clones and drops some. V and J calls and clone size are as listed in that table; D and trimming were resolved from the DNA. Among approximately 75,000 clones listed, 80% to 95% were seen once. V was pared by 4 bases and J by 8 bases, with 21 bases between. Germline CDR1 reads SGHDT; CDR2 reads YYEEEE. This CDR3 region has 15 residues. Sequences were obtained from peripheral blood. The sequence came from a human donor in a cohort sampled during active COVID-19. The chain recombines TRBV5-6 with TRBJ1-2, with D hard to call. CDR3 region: CASSPGQRLAMGYTF. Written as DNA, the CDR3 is TGTGCCAGCAGCCCGGGTCAGAGGCTAGCAATGGGCTACACCTTC.